One sample yielded the 16 T cell receptor beta chains listed below, sequenced in a study of cytomegalovirus exposure and HLA in healthy donors. In the PCR, 60 Vbeta and 13 Jbeta primers were used. Here immunoSEQ multiplex PCR was the method, and the copy in TCRdb shows in-frame clones only, minus some. The sample holds 150,000 to 250,000 clones, approximately 78% seen once. The specimen was PBMCs. The receptors come from a woman aged 45-65 years in good health and CMV-seropositive.

This rearrangement joins TRBV28 to TRBJ2-2; a weak D match, TRBD1 (6 bases). Trimming removed 4 bases at V and 2 bases at J, with 11 bases between. Germline loops: CDR1 MDHEN, CDR2 SYDVKM. This CDR3 is 15 amino acids long. CDR3 in DNA: TGTGCCAGCAGTTCAACAGGGTTTAACACCGGGGAGCTGTTTTTT. Translation gives CASSSTGFNTGELFF.

The chain recombines TRBV7-9 with TRBJ2-5; perhaps TRBD1 as D (5 bases). CDR1 is SEHNR and CDR2 is FQNEAQ in the germline V gene (reference sequence). The CDR3 has 14 residues. Trimming took off 0 bases at V and 3 bases at J, with 8 bases between the two ends. The CDR3 is CASSLAAREETQYF. The CDR3 DNA is TGTGCCAGCAGCTTAGCTGCCAGGGAAGAGACCCAGTACTTC.

The chain carries TRBV2 and TRBJ2-1, with D tentatively TRBD2 (5 bases). Germline loops: CDR1 SNHLY, CDR2 FYNNEI. V lost 2 bases, J lost 0 bases, and 8 bases lay in between. The CDR3 is 15 amino acids. CDR3: CASSERELSYNEQFF. CDR3 bases: TGTGCCAGCAGTGAAAGGGAGCTCTCCTACAATGAGCAGTTCTTC.

The chain uses TRBV27 and TRBJ1-5, with 7 bases fitting TRBD1. Germline V gene data show CDR1 as MNHEY and CDR2 as SMNVEV (reference sequence). J gave up 5 bases and V 8 bases, and 9 bases lay outside the gene matches. The CDR3 extends over 14 amino acids. The CDR3, as DNA: TGTGCCAGCTCGAACAGGGGAGCTCATCAGCCCCAGCATTTT. Its protein is CASSNRGAHQPQHF.

Worth noting for this clone: The junction does not match germline at one end; this may be a read error. V usage is TRBV18 and J usage is TRBJ2-6; perhaps TRBD1 as D (6 bases). This CDR3 comprises 13 residues. Germline loops: CDR1 KGHSH, CDR2 LQKENI. CDR3 protein: CASSPPGANGLTF. The CDR3 nucleotides are TGTGCCAGCTCACCTCCAGGGGCCAACGGCCTGACTTTC.

V gene TRBV7-9 combines with J gene TRBJ1-1; 8 nucleotides align to TRBD1. With V trimmed by 3 bases and J by 1 base, 7 bases remained unmatched. The CDR3 runs to 16 residues. The germline gives CDR1 SEHNR, CDR2 FQNEAQ (reference sequence). CDR3 residues: CASSLTGDLTNTEAFF. The CDR3 region has the DNA TGTGCCAGCAGCTTGACAGGGGACCTTACGAACACTGAAGCTTTCTTT.

The chain combines TRBV7-3 with TRBJ2-6; 8 bases map to TRBD2. Per the germline V gene, CDR1 is SGHTA and CDR2 is FQGTGA. This CDR3 comprises 20 residues. V was pared by 2 bases and J by 3 bases, with 15 bases of the junction left unmatched. The DNA for the CDR3 is TGTGCCAGCAGCTTAGGGTCAGGGGCGGGAGGTGTCCATGGGGCCAACGTCCTGACTTTC. It is translated as CASSLGSGAGGVHGANVLTF. Complete variable domain (other parts from reference TRBV7-3 and TRBJ2-6): GAGVSQTPSNKVTEKGKYVELRCDPISGHTALYWYRQSLGQGPEFLIYFQGTGAADDSGLPNDRFFAVRPEGSVSTLKIQRTERGDSAVYLCASSLGSGAGGVHGANVLTFGAGSRLTVL.

The DNA of the CDR3 is TGCGCCAGCAGCCAAGGACAGGCCAACTACGAGCAGTACTTC. Translated, it gives CASSQGQANYEQYF. The chain joins TRBV4-1 to TRBJ2-7; a possible D gene is TRBD1 (6 bases). In germline, CDR1 is MGHRA, CDR2 YSYEKL. CDR3 length: 14 residues. V lost 1 base to trimming and J lost 3 bases, with 10 bases between them.

The gene calls are TRBV4-2 and TRBJ2-3; 12 nucleotides align to TRBD2. Looked up from germline, CDR1 is LGHNA and CDR2 is YNFKEQ. With 1 base clipped from V and 1 base from J, the junction kept 0 bases outside the gene matches. This CDR3 comprises 16 residues. CDR3 sequence reads: CASSQGTSGGTDTQYF. The CDR3 DNA follows: TGTGCCAGCAGCCAAGGGACTAGCGGGGGCACAGATACGCAGTATTTT.

The genes are TRBV15 and TRBJ2-1; 9 nucleotides agree with TRBD2. Germline lookup yields CDR1 LNHNV and CDR2 YYDKDF (reference sequence). Unmatched junction bases numbered 5, after V lost 1 base and J lost 7 bases. This CDR3 contains 15 residues. This CDR3 is CATSRASGVFNEQFF. The CDR3 DNA reads as TGTGCCACCAGCAGAGCTAGCGGGGTCTTTAATGAGCAGTTCTTC.

The chain joins TRBV5-1 to TRBJ1-2; TRBD1 matches 10 bases. The CDR3 extends over 14 amino acids. V lost 2 bases, J lost 7 bases, and 5 bases stayed unmatched. Germline CDR1 SGHRS, CDR2 YFSETQ. The CDR3 bases are TGCGCCAGCAGCTTAGGACAGGGGGAAGGTGGCTACACCTTC. It codes for CASSLGQGEGGYTF.

A remark on this clone: A junction end diverges from the germline sequence, so it may reflect a read error. V gene TRBV6-1 combines with J gene TRBJ2-6, with D possibly TRBD1 on 5 matching bases. The CDR3 is 19 amino acids. In germline, CDR1 is MNHNS, CDR2 SASEGT. CDR3 residues: CASSALDSPLYSGANGLTF. For the CDR3, the DNA is TGTGCCAGCAGTGCCCTCGACAGCCCTCTCTATTCTGGGGCCAACGGCCTGACTTTC.

J is TRBJ2-5 and V is TRBV28; 10 bases match TRBD2. The CDR3 is 15 residues long. Germline CDR1 MDHEN, CDR2 SYDVKM. The V segment lost 5 bases and the J segment 5 bases; nucleotides outside the gene matches: 8. The CDR3, as DNA: TGTGCCAGCAGTATAACTAGCGGGATAAGGGAGACCCAGTACTTC. Translating gives CASSITSGIRETQYF. Variable domain in full (rest from reference TRBV28 and TRBJ2-5): DVKVTQSSRYLVKRTGEKVFLECVQDMDHENMFWYRQDPGLGLRLIYFSYDVKMKEKGDIPEGYSVSREKKERFSLILESASTNQTSMYLCASSITSGIRETQYFGPGTRLLVL.

J is TRBJ2-3 and V is TRBV5-4, with 9 bases fitting TRBD2. CDR1 is SGHNT and CDR2 is YYREEE in the germline V gene (reference sequence). This CDR3 region has 17 residues. V lost 3 bases to trimming and J lost 5 bases; unmatched junction nucleotides: 13. The CDR3 reads CASSWRAGGGREDTQYF. In nucleotides, the CDR3 is TGTGCCAGCAGCTGGAGGGCGGGGGGGGGCCGAGAAGATACGCAGTATTTT.

The chain recombines TRBV19 with TRBJ2-3, with 8 bases fitting TRBD2. V shed 5 bases, J shed 1 base, and the junction held 5 bases outside the gene matches. Germline V gene lookup returns CDR1 LNHDA and CDR2 SQIVND (reference sequence). This CDR3 has 15 amino acids. CDR3 coding DNA: TGTGCCAGTAGTTTAGCCGGGGGGGGCACAGATACGCAGTATTTT. Translating it yields CASSLAGGGTDTQYF.

The chain uses TRBV5-6 and TRBJ1-6; a possible D gene is TRBD1 (6 bases). This CDR3 is built from 14 residues. Germline V CDR1 and CDR2: SGHDT, YYEEEE. V lost 1 base, J lost 6 bases, and 8 bases lay in between. CDR3 protein: CASSLSRGNSPLHF. The CDR3 DNA sequence: TGTGCCAGCAGCTTGTCCAGGGGTAATTCACCCCTCCACTTT.